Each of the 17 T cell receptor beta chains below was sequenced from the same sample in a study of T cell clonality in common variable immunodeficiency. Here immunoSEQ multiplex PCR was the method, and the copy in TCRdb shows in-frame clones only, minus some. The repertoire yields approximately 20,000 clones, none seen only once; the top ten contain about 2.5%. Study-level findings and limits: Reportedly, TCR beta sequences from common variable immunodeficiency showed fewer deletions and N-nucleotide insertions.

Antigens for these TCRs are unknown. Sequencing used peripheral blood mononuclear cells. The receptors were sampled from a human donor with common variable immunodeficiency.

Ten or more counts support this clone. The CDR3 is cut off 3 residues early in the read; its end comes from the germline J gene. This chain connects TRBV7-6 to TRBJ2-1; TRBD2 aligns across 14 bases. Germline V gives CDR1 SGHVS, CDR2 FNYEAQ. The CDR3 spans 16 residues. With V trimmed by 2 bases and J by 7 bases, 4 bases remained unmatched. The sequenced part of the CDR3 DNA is TGTGCCAGCAGCTTATTGACTAGCGGGAGGGGTAATGAG. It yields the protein CASSLLTSGRGNE. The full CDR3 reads CASSLLTSGRGNEQFF.

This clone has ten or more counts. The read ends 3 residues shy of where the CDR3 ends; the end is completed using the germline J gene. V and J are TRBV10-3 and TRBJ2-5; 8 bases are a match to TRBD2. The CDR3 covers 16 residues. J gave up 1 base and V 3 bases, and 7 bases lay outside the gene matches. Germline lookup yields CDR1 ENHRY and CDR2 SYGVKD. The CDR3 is CAISEQREYSQETQYF. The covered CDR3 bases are TGTGCCATCAGTGAACAGCGGGAGTACAGCCAAGAGACC.

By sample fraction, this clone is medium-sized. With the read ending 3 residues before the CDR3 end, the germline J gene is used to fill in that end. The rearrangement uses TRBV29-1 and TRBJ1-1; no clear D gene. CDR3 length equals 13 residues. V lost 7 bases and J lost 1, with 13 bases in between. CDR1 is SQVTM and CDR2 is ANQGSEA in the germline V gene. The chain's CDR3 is CSAGETGNTEAFF. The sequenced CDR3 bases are TGCAGCGCCGGAGAGACGGGGAACACTGAA.

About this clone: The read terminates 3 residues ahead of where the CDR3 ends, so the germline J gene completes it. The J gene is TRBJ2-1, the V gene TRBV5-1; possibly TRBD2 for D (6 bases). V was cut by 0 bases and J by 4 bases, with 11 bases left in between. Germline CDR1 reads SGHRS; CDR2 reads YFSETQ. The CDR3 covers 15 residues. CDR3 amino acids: CASSLGGNNYNEQFF. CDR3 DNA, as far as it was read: TGCGCCAGCAGCTTGGGCGGGAACAATTACAATGAG.

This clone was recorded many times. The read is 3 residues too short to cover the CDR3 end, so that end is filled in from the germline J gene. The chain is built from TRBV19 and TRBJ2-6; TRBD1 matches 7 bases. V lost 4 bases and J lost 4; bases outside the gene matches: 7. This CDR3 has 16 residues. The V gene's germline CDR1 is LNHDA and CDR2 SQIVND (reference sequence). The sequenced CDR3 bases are TGTGCCAGTAGTACAAACAGGGGACCCGGGGCCAACGTC. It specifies CASSTNRGPGANV. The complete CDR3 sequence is CASSTNRGPGANVLTF.

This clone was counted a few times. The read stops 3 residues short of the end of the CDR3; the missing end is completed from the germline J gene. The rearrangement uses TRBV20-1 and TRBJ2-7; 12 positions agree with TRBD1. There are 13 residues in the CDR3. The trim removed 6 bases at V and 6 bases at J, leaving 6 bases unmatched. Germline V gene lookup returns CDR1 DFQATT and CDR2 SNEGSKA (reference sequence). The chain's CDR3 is CSAQGQGAREQYF. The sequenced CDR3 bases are TGCAGTGCACAGGGACAGGGGGCGCGCGAG.

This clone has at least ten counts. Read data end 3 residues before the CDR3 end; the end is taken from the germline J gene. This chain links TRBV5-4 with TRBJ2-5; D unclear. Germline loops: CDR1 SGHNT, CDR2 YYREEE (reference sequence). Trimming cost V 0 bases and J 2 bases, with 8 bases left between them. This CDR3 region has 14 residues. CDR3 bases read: TGTGCCAGCAGCTTGGTTCAGAGTCAAGAGACC. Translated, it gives CASSLVQSQET. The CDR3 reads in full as CASSLVQSQETQYF.

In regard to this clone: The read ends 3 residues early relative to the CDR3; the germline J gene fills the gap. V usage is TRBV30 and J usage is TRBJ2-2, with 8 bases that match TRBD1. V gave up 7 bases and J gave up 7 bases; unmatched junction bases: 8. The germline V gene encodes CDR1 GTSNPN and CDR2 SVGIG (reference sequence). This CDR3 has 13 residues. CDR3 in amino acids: CASSGQVNGELFF. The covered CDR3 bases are TGTGCCTCCTCGGGACAGGTTAACGGGGAG.

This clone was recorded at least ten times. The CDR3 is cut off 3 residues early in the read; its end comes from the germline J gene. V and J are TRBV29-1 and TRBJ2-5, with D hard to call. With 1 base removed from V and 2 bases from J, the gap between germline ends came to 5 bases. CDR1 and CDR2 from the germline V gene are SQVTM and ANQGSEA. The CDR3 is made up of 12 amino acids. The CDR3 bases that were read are TGCAGCGTTGAAGGCAGGCAAGAGACC. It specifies CSVEGRQET. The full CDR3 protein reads CSVEGRQETQYF.

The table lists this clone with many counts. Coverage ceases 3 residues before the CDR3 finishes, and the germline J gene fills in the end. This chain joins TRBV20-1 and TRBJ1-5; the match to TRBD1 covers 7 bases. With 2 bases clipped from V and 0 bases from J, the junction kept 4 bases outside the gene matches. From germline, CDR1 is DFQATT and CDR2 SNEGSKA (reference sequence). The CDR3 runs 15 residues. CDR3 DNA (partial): TGCAGTGCTAGACAGGGGACAGATAGCAATCAGCCC. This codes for CSARQGTDSNQP. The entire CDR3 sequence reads CSARQGTDSNQPQHF.

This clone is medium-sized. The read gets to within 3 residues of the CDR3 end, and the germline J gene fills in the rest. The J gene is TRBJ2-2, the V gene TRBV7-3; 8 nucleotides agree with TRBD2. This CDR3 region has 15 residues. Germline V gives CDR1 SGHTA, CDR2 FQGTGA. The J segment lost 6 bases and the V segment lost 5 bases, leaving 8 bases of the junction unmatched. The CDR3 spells CASSPVTSASGELFF. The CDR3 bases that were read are TGTGCCAGCAGCCCCGTGACTAGCGCCTCCGGGGAG.

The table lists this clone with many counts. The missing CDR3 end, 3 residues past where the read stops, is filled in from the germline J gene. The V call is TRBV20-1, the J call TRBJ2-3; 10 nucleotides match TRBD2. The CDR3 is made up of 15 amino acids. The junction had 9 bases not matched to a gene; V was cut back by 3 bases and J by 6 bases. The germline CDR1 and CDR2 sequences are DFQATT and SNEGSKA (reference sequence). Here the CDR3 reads CSASVTGTSDDTQYF. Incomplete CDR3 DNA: TGCAGTGCTAGCGTAACAGGGACTAGCGATGATACG.

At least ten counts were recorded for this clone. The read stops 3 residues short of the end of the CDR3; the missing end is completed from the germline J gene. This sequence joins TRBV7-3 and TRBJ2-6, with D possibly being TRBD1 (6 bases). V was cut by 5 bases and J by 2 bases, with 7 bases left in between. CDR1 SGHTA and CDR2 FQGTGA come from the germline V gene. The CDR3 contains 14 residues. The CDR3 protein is CASSKGAGANVLTF. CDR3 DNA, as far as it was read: TGTGCCAGCAGCAAGGGGGCTGGGGCCAACGTC.

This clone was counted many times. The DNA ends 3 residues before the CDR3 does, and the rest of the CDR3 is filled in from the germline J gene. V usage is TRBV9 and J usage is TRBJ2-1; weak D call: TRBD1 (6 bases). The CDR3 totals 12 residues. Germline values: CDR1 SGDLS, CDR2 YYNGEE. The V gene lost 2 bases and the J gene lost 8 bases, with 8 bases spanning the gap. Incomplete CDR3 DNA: TGTGCCAGCAGCGTGCACAGGGATGAG. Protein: CASSVHRDE. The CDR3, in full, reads CASSVHRDEQFF.

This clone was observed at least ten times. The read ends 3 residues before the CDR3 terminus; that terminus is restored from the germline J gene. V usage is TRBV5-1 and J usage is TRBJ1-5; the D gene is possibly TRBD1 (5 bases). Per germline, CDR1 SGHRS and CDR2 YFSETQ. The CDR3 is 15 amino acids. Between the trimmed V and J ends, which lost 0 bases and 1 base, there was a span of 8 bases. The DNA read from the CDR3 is TGCGCCAGCAGCTTGGACCAGGGCAGCAATCAGCCC. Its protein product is CASSLDQGSNQP. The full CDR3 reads CASSLDQGSNQPQHF. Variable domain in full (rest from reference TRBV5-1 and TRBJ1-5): KAGVTQTPRYLIKTRGQQVTLSCSPISGHRSVSWYQQTPGQGLQFLFEYFSETQRNKGNFPGRFSGRQFSNSRSEMNVSTLELGDSALYLCASSLDQGSNQPQHFGDGTRLSIL.

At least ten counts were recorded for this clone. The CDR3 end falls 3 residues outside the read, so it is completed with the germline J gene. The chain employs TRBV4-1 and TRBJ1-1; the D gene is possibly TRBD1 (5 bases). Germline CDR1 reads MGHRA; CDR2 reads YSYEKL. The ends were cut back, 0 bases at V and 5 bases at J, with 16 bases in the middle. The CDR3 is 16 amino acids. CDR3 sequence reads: CASSQDRAGPGTEAFF. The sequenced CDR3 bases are TGCGCCAGCAGCCAAGATCGGGCAGGCCCAGGGACTGAA.

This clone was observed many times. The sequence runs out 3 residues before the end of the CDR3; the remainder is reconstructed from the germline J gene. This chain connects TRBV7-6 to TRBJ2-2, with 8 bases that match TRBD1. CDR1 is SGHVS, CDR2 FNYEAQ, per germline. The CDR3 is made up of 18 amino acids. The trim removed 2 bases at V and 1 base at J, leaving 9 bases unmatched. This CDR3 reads CASSLKTPGTGNTGELFF. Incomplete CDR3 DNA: TGTGCCAGCAGCTTAAAAACACCCGGGACAGGGAACACCGGGGAG.